These T cell receptor beta chains were read from a single sample in a study of cytomegalovirus exposure and HLA in healthy donors. Libraries were prepared by immunoSEQ multiplex PCR; TCRdb keeps only in-frame clonotypes and omits some of them. In the table there are 130,000 to 150,000 clones, 87% of which are singletons. Specimen: PBMCs. All receptors come from a man between 18 and 29 years old in good health and CMV-seropositive. CDR3s include the opening cysteine and the closing phenylalanine or tryptophan. The D gene is left open where the match is weak. The size entry is marked missing in some rows and otherwise reads once, few, many or a size class.

CDR3nt: TGTGCCAGTAGTAACCAAGCCTATCAGCCCCAGCATTTT; CDR3aa: CASSNQAYQPQHF; j_gene: TRBJ1-5; d_gene: NA; abundance: NA; v_gene: TRBV19
CDR3nt: TGTGCCAGCAGACAAAATGAGCAGTTCTTC; CDR3aa: CASRQNEQFF; j_gene: TRBJ2-1; d_gene: NA; abundance: NA; v_gene: TRBV28
CDR3nt: TGTGCCAGCAGCTTGAAGCCAGGATGGGACACTGAAGCTTTCTTT; CDR3aa: CASSLKPGWDTEAFF; j_gene: TRBJ1-1; d_gene: NA; abundance: NA; v_gene: TRBV5-6
CDR3nt: TGCAGCGTTGGTTCTACAGGGTCCAATGAGCAGTTCTTC; CDR3aa: CSVGSTGSNEQFF; j_gene: TRBJ2-1; d_gene: NA; abundance: NA; v_gene: TRBV29-1
CDR3nt: TGTGCCAGCAGTCTCCCGGACAGGGAGGTTAAGCCCCAGCATTTT; CDR3aa: CASSLPDREVKPQHF; j_gene: TRBJ1-5; d_gene: TRBD1; abundance: NA; v_gene: TRBV28
CDR3nt: TGTGCCATTTGGACAGGGGAAAACACTGAAGCTTTCTTT; CDR3aa: CAIWTGENTEAFF; j_gene: TRBJ1-1; d_gene: TRBD1; abundance: once; v_gene: TRBV10-3
CDR3nt: TGCGCCAGCAGTGAGCTTGGGGCATCGGGTGAAAAACTGTTTTTT; CDR3aa: CASSELGASGEKLFF; j_gene: TRBJ1-4; d_gene: NA; abundance: once; v_gene: TRBV5-1
CDR3nt: TGTGCCAGCAGTGGGGACAGCGCTAACTATGGCTACACCTTC; CDR3aa: CASSGDSANYGYTF; j_gene: TRBJ1-2; d_gene: TRBD1; abundance: NA; v_gene: TRBV2
CDR3nt: TGTGCCAGCGGGACAGACTCTTACAATGAGCAGTTCTTC; CDR3aa: CASGTDSYNEQFF; j_gene: TRBJ2-1; d_gene: NA; abundance: NA; v_gene: TRBV15
CDR3nt: TGTGCCAGCAGTGACGAGGGCACCTATGGCTACACCTTC; CDR3aa: CASSDEGTYGYTF; j_gene: TRBJ1-2; d_gene: NA; abundance: NA; v_gene: TRBV6-4
CDR3nt: TGCGCCAGCAGCCAGGCCTCAATCTCCCCCTACGAGCAGTACTTC; CDR3aa: CASSQASISPYEQYF; j_gene: TRBJ2-7; d_gene: NA; abundance: few; v_gene: TRBV4-1
CDR3nt: TGTGCCAGCAGTGAATTTGCGGGAGGGCGGACCGAGCAGTACTTC; CDR3aa: CASSEFAGGRTEQYF; j_gene: TRBJ2-7; d_gene: TRBD2; abundance: NA; v_gene: TRBV6-1
CDR3nt: TGTGCCAGCAGTTTATCCGGGATGAGCTCCTACAATGAGCAGTTCTTC; CDR3aa: CASSLSGMSSYNEQFF; j_gene: TRBJ2-1; d_gene: NA; abundance: NA; v_gene: TRBV27
CDR3nt: TGTGCCAGCAGCTTAGAACAGCCGAACACTGAAGCTTTCTTT; CDR3aa: CASSLEQPNTEAFF; j_gene: TRBJ1-1; d_gene: NA; abundance: NA; v_gene: TRBV7-4
CDR3nt: TGCGCCATCCAGGACAGCCCTTATGGCTACACCTTC; CDR3aa: CAIQDSPYGYTF; j_gene: TRBJ1-2; d_gene: NA; abundance: NA; v_gene: TRBV10-2
CDR3nt: TGCAGCGTTGACCTAAGATGGGTAGGGGACTATGGCTACACCTTC; CDR3aa: CSVDLRWVGDYGYTF; j_gene: TRBJ1-2; d_gene: NA; abundance: NA; v_gene: TRBV29-1
CDR3nt: TGCGCCAGCAGTGATTGGAAGGGGTCCCACGAGCAGTACTTC; CDR3aa: CASSDWKGSHEQYF; j_gene: TRBJ2-7; d_gene: NA; abundance: once; v_gene: TRBV10-2
CDR3nt: TGTGCCAGCAGGCAGGGCTCTGGAAACACCATATATTTT; CDR3aa: CASRQGSGNTIYF; j_gene: TRBJ1-3; d_gene: NA; abundance: once; v_gene: TRBV6-6
CDR3nt: TGTGCCAGCAGCTTAGCGGAGGCAAACATTCAGTACTTC; CDR3aa: CASSLAEANIQYF; j_gene: TRBJ2-4; d_gene: NA; abundance: NA; v_gene: TRBV7-6
CDR3nt: TGTGCCAGTAGTCTCTCCCAAGGACTATTTAGTGAGCAGTTCTTC; CDR3aa: CASSLSQGLFSEQFF; j_gene: TRBJ2-1; d_gene: NA; abundance: once; v_gene: TRBV19
CDR3nt: TGTGCCAGCACCTTAGCGGGAGGGAACAATGAGCAGTTCTTC; CDR3aa: CASTLAGGNNEQFF; j_gene: TRBJ2-1; d_gene: TRBD2; abundance: NA; v_gene: TRBV11-2
CDR3nt: TGTGCCAGCAGGCCACAGGATTCTGGCGAAGCTTTCTTT; CDR3aa: CASRPQDSGEAFF; j_gene: TRBJ1-1; d_gene: NA; abundance: NA; v_gene: TRBV7-9
CDR3nt: TGTGCCAGCAGCAACAGATCGAACACCGGGGAGCTGTTTTTT; CDR3aa: CASSNRSNTGELFF; j_gene: TRBJ2-2; d_gene: NA; abundance: NA; v_gene: TRBV11-2
CDR3nt: TGCGCCAGCAGTGCGGGGGGCGGGAACACTGAAGCTTTCTTT; CDR3aa: CASSAGGGNTEAFF; j_gene: TRBJ1-1; d_gene: NA; abundance: NA; v_gene: TRBV10-1
CDR3nt: TGTGCCAGCAGCTTCCAGGATTGGGCCCTTGGCTACACCTTC; CDR3aa: CASSFQDWALGYTF; j_gene: TRBJ1-2; d_gene: NA; abundance: NA; v_gene: TRBV7-9
CDR3nt: TGTGCCAGCATGGGGACAGGGGACAAAAACATTCAGTACTTC; CDR3aa: CASMGTGDKNIQYF; j_gene: TRBJ2-4; d_gene: TRBD1; abundance: NA; v_gene: TRBV6-1
CDR3nt: TGTGCCAGCAGTCCACACAGTTGGGACACTGAAGCTTTCTTT; CDR3aa: CASSPHSWDTEAFF; j_gene: TRBJ1-1; d_gene: NA; abundance: NA; v_gene: TRBV28
CDR3nt: TGTGCCAGCAGCCCCGGGACAGGGGACTATGGCTACACCTTC; CDR3aa: CASSPGTGDYGYTF; j_gene: TRBJ1-2; d_gene: TRBD1; abundance: NA; v_gene: TRBV28
CDR3nt: TGTGCCAGCAGTGAAAGGACAGGGGTTGGGGCTTTCTTT; CDR3aa: CASSERTGVGAFF; j_gene: TRBJ1-1; d_gene: TRBD1; abundance: NA; v_gene: TRBV6-1
CDR3nt: TGTGCCAGCAGTTTGGCAGCCCCTGAGGGCTCACCCCTCCACTTT; CDR3aa: CASSLAAPEGSPLHF; j_gene: TRBJ1-6; d_gene: NA; abundance: NA; v_gene: TRBV28
CDR3nt: TGCAGCGTTGCGGGACAGGGGCCTGAAAAACTGTTTTTT; CDR3aa: CSVAGQGPEKLFF; j_gene: TRBJ1-4; d_gene: TRBD1; abundance: NA; v_gene: TRBV29-1
CDR3nt: TGTGCCAGCAGCTTAAAGGGGGCTGAGCAGGGAGAATATGGCTACACCTTC; CDR3aa: CASSLKGAEQGEYGYTF; j_gene: TRBJ1-2; d_gene: TRBD1; abundance: NA; v_gene: TRBV7-9
CDR3nt: TGTGCCAGCAGGGTGCGGGAGACCCAGTACTTC; CDR3aa: CASRVRETQYF; j_gene: TRBJ2-5; d_gene: NA; abundance: NA; v_gene: TRBV2
CDR3nt: TGCGCCAGCAGGCAGTTGGGAGGGACACCAAGCGAGACCCAGTACTTC; CDR3aa: CASRQLGGTPSETQYF; j_gene: TRBJ2-5; d_gene: NA; abundance: NA; v_gene: TRBV5-1
CDR3nt: TGTGCCAGCAGTTTTACGACAGGGCTAAAGACTGAAGCTTTCTTT; CDR3aa: CASSFTTGLKTEAFF; j_gene: TRBJ1-1; d_gene: TRBD1; abundance: NA; v_gene: TRBV6-6
CDR3nt: TGTGCCAGCAGTTTATCCCCGGGACAGAGGAATGAAAAACTGTTTTTT; CDR3aa: CASSLSPGQRNEKLFF; j_gene: TRBJ1-4; d_gene: TRBD1; abundance: NA; v_gene: TRBV27
CDR3nt: TGTGCCAGCAGCTTCGAGCGGGAGCAGTTCTTC; CDR3aa: CASSFEREQFF; j_gene: TRBJ2-1; d_gene: NA; abundance: NA; v_gene: TRBV5-6
CDR3nt: TGTGCCAGCAGTGAAGCCGGGACAGCAAATTACAATGAGCAGTTCTTC; CDR3aa: CASSEAGTANYNEQFF; j_gene: TRBJ2-1; d_gene: TRBD1; abundance: NA; v_gene: TRBV6-1
CDR3nt: TGTGCCATCAGTATCCAAGGGGGCCGGTACGAGCAGTACTTC; CDR3aa: CAISIQGGRYEQYF; j_gene: TRBJ2-7; d_gene: TRBD1; abundance: NA; v_gene: TRBV10-3
CDR3nt: TGTGCCAGCAGCCCCGGGACTAGCAAAAACGAGCAGTACTTC; CDR3aa: CASSPGTSKNEQYF; j_gene: TRBJ2-7; d_gene: TRBD2; abundance: NA; v_gene: TRBV6-5
CDR3nt: TGCGCCAGCAGCTTTCGTCTAGCGGGGGGCCTTGGGGCCAACGTCCTGACTTTC; CDR3aa: CASSFRLAGGLGANVLTF; j_gene: TRBJ2-6; d_gene: TRBD2; abundance: NA; v_gene: TRBV5-1
CDR3nt: TGCGCCGGACCCCCGGAGGTTCTGGGGGGGGCCAACGTCCTGACTTTC; CDR3aa: CAGPPEVLGGANVLTF; j_gene: TRBJ2-6; d_gene: NA; abundance: NA; v_gene: TRBV10-1
CDR3nt: TGTGCCAGCCATTGGACAGGGTACGCCGGGGAGCTGTTTTTT; CDR3aa: CASHWTGYAGELFF; j_gene: TRBJ2-2; d_gene: TRBD1; abundance: NA; v_gene: TRBV6-6
CDR3nt: TGTGCCAGCAGTTACTCCCCGTCTAGCGGGAGTTACGAGCAGTACTTC; CDR3aa: CASSYSPSSGSYEQYF; j_gene: TRBJ2-7; d_gene: TRBD2; abundance: NA; v_gene: TRBV6-5
CDR3nt: TGTGCCAGCAGCGTAGGAGGGTCTTTAGGTGAGCAGTTCTTC; CDR3aa: CASSVGGSLGEQFF; j_gene: TRBJ2-1; d_gene: NA; abundance: NA; v_gene: TRBV9
CDR3nt: TGTGCCAGCAGTTCCGTGGACAGGTTAGGGTACGAGCAGTACTTC; CDR3aa: CASSSVDRLGYEQYF; j_gene: TRBJ2-7; d_gene: TRBD1; abundance: NA; v_gene: TRBV6-6
CDR3nt: TGTGCCAGCAGCCAAGATTGGTCGGTTGCTTACGAGCAGTACTTC; CDR3aa: CASSQDWSVAYEQYF; j_gene: TRBJ2-7; d_gene: NA; abundance: few; v_gene: TRBV4-2
CDR3nt: TGTGCCAGCGGTCTGAGCAATATCTACGAGCAGTACTTC; CDR3aa: CASGLSNIYEQYF; j_gene: TRBJ2-7; d_gene: NA; abundance: NA; v_gene: TRBV6-1
CDR3nt: TGTGCCAGCGGGCGGGGGGGCATGAACACTGAAGCTTTCTTT; CDR3aa: CASGRGGMNTEAFF; j_gene: TRBJ1-1; d_gene: NA; abundance: few; v_gene: TRBV7-9
CDR3nt: TGCGCCAGCAGCTCCCAAAATTACGAGCAGTACTTC; CDR3aa: CASSSQNYEQYF; j_gene: TRBJ2-7; d_gene: NA; abundance: NA; v_gene: TRBV5-1
CDR3nt: TGCGCCAGCCGGACTAGCGGGGGTCAGACCCAGTACTTC; CDR3aa: CASRTSGGQTQYF; j_gene: TRBJ2-5; d_gene: TRBD2; abundance: once; v_gene: TRBV5-1
CDR3nt: TGTGCCAGCAGTGTTTGGGGAGGGGGGAACACTGAAGCTTTCTTT; CDR3aa: CASSVWGGGNTEAFF; j_gene: TRBJ1-1; d_gene: NA; abundance: NA; v_gene: TRBV6-1
CDR3nt: TGTGCCAGCAGTCCGGGACTAGGACACACAGATACGCAGTATTTT; CDR3aa: CASSPGLGHTDTQYF; j_gene: TRBJ2-3; d_gene: TRBD2; abundance: NA; v_gene: TRBV2
CDR3nt: TGTGCCAGCAGCCCCGGGACAGACGAGCAGTACTTC; CDR3aa: CASSPGTDEQYF; j_gene: TRBJ2-7; d_gene: TRBD1; abundance: NA; v_gene: TRBV11-3
CDR3nt: TGTGCCAGCAGTCCCTCCCACACAGCGAACACTGAAGCTTTCTTT; CDR3aa: CASSPSHTANTEAFF; j_gene: TRBJ1-1; d_gene: NA; abundance: NA; v_gene: TRBV28
CDR3nt: TGTGCCAGCAGCTCCCCCGCGGGTGAAGCTTTCTTT; CDR3aa: CASSSPAGEAFF; j_gene: TRBJ1-1; d_gene: NA; abundance: NA; v_gene: TRBV7-9
CDR3nt: TGTGCCAGCACCCAATCCCGGGTGATGTCCTCCTACGAGCAGTACTTC; CDR3aa: CASTQSRVMSSYEQYF; j_gene: TRBJ2-7; d_gene: NA; abundance: NA; v_gene: TRBV5-6
CDR3nt: TGTGCCAGCAGCCCTGACAGGATGGGGGGCTACACCTTC; CDR3aa: CASSPDRMGGYTF; j_gene: TRBJ1-2; d_gene: NA; abundance: once; v_gene: TRBV28
CDR3nt: TGTGCCAGCAGTTCACGACAGGGGACTGAAGCTTTCTTT; CDR3aa: CASSSRQGTEAFF; j_gene: TRBJ1-1; d_gene: TRBD1; abundance: NA; v_gene: TRBV6-6